The rows below give T cell receptor beta chains drawn from one sample of a study of blood T cell repertoires in COVID-19. Method: immunoSEQ multiplex PCR; TCRdb's copy keeps in-frame clones and lacks some. The data show approximately 410,000 clones, with 80% to 90% seen just once and over 1.1% held by the top ten. Sample: peripheral blood. Receptors originate from a woman aged 25 to 39 with active or convalescent COVID-19. Each CDR3 is given with its conserved first and last residue. D genes are given only for firm matches. Clone size is shown for a subset of rows, as once, few, many or a class of expanded clone.

j_call,clone_size,d_call,v_call,cdr3_length,cdr3_nt,cdr3_aa
TRBJ2-7,-,-,TRBV5-6,15,TGTGCCAGCAGCCCAGACATTTCTCCCTCCTACGAGCAGTACTTC,CASSPDISPSYEQYF
TRBJ2-7,-,-,TRBV4-2,19,TGTGCCAGCAGCCAAGTGGGGACGGGAGAGTGGTTTTCCCCCTACGAGCAGTACTTC,CASSQVGTGEWFSPYEQYF
TRBJ1-5,-,-,TRBV30,13,TGTGCCTGGAGTGTTGGGGGCGAGCAGCCCCAGCATTTT,CAWSVGGEQPQHF
TRBJ1-3,-,-,TRBV14,13,TGTGCCAGCAGCCGTACAGCCGGAAACACCATATATTTT,CASSRTAGNTIYF
TRBJ1-6,few,-,TRBV7-9,14,TGTGCCAGCAGCTTAAGTCAGGGCTATTCACCCCTCCACTTT,CASSLSQGYSPLHF
TRBJ1-3,-,TRBD1,TRBV10-3,19,TGTGCCATCAGTGACTTAAGGACAGGGACTATCAGCTCTGGAAACACCATATATTTT,CAISDLRTGTISSGNTIYF
TRBJ1-1,-,-,TRBV11-2,14,TGTGCCAGCAGCGAAGCAGGGTATGGCACTGAAGCTTTCTTT,CASSEAGYGTEAFF
TRBJ1-1,-,-,TRBV19,20,TGTGCCAGTAGTATCCCGGCACAAGGGGAAAGGGGGGGAATGAACACTGAAGCTTTCTTT,CASSIPAQGERGGMNTEAFF
TRBJ1-1,-,-,TRBV6-4,14,TGTGCCAGCAGTGGAAACCCAGGGAACACTGAAGCTTTCTTT,CASSGNPGNTEAFF
TRBJ2-7,-,-,TRBV6-5,15,TGTGCCAGCAGTTACTCGAACTCCCGCTCCTACGAGCAGTACTTC,CASSYSNSRSYEQYF
TRBJ2-1,-,TRBD2,TRBV2,16,TGTGCCAGCAGTACCAGCGGGGGGGGTACCTACAATGAGCAGTTCTTC,CASSTSGGGTYNEQFF
TRBJ1-1,-,TRBD1,TRBV4-1,15,TGCGCCAGCAGCCAGAGGGGACAGACTAACACTGAAGCTTTCTTT,CASSQRGQTNTEAFF